This T cell receptor (beta chain) derives from a study of T cell repertoires in cytomegalovirus infection. Study outcomes and limitations: Dominant in the ex vivo response were TCR beta clonotypes restricted by HLA-C and specific for CMV.

CDR1 SGHKS and CDR2 YYEKEE come from the germline V gene (reference sequence). V lost 3 bases, J lost 0 bases, and 16 bases lay in between. The CDR3 is made up of 17 amino acids. Each CDR3 protein gets one entry after TCRdb re-called the reads with MiXCR. The sample includes about a million distinct CDR3 sequences, approximately 33% of them seen just once. Details on this clonotype: No antigen is known for it.

This receptor was identified in a human donor in good health (CMV status not recorded). Some clones in this sample may be carry-over from other donors' samples. Material: cultured CD8+ T cells from PBMCs, obtained from culture after CMV antigen stimulation. The chain is built from TRBV5-5 and TRBJ1-3; no clear D gene. The CDR3 nucleotides are TGTGCCAGCAGCTATCTTGGGCAGGTCAGCTCTGGAAACACCATATATTTT. Translation gives CASSYLGQVSSGNTIYF.